This T cell receptor (beta chain) is from a study of blood T cells in healthy people across ages (dated by TCRdb to between 2015 and 2016). With respect to the entire study: In model experiments, roughly one uniquely barcoded TCR beta cDNA molecule per two T cells was captured by template switching. Age-related changes in TCR beta repertoire diversity were measured in the study by deep sequencing normalized with unique cDNA molecular identifiers. Four age groups were formed from the donors: young (average approximately 16 years), middle-aged (approximately 41), aged (around 68) and long-lived (less than 85). To avoid experimental bias, donors of different ages were distributed randomly across sequencing lanes. For two donors (one aged 18 to 30 and one aged 80 or older), the study analyzed two additional independent replicas of 1 million unique cDNA reads from the same blood draw. Study-level results and caveats: Estimates of total diversity based on one million sequenced T cells were regarded as lower bounds and as underestimates. The long-lived group showed more naive CD4+ T cells, fewer expanded clones and increased TCR diversity than the aged group, suggesting age selection. As age increased, observed TCR beta diversity per million T cells dropped in a roughly linear way, and a significant reduction was already evident by age 40. Because donor CMV infection status was unknown, age-related changes in expanded clonotypes were potentially confounded. Because profiling used bulk unsorted PBMCs, naive and antigen-experienced compartments could not be compared conclusively. The percentage of naive T cells measured by flow cytometry correlated strongly with observed TCR beta diversity.

The donors were 40 or so Caucasian individuals from Russia, aged about 6 to 100 years, who were systemically healthy. Approximately 9.3 milliliters of peripheral blood were drawn from each donor into EDTA-treated Vacutainer tubes. Ficoll-Paque density-gradient centrifugation was used to isolate PBMCs, with at least 7 million per sample. Trizol reagent was used to extract total RNA from PBMCs, with at least 6 micrograms per sample. For every donor, an aliquot of PBMCs went through flow cytometry to measure the percentages of naive CD45RAhigh/CD27high T cells. This clonotype was counted ten times or more. The clone's antigen remains unknown. The sample holds no much larger clone one base away, and base qualities are not on file. Trimming removed 3 bases from V and 2 bases from J, leaving 11 bases between the germline ends. According to the germline V gene, CDR1 reads KGHSH and CDR2 reads LQKENI. Its CDR3 holds 14 amino acids, cysteine through phenylalanine. Only the CDR3 part of the read is kept: 42 bases, read in frame from the first base.

Preparation of the library involved 5' RACE. Sequenced on an Illumina HiSeq 2500. A second 7 to 11 cycle PCR used a sample-barcoded 5' primer and a J-beta primer mix. A unique molecular identifier was introduced onto each TCR beta cDNA molecule by a template-switch 5' adaptor carrying 12 random nucleotides. Each sample yielded at least 3 million CDR3-containing paired-end reads. All of the RNA was converted into first-strand cDNA using the Mint cDNA synthesis kit, with a TRBC-specific oligonucleotide serving as the primer. Following uracil-DNA glycosylase treatment, all cDNA underwent a first 18-cycle PCR with the universal primers M1SS and BC2_uni_R. The authors' analysis ran thus. Each sample was normalized by randomly selecting 1 million high-quality reads, each carrying a distinct molecular identifier. Reads sharing molecular identifiers were discarded rather than binned into consensus sequences. MiTCR, set to a Q25 quality threshold and the strictest error-elimination algorithm, was used for CDR3 identification, clonotype clustering and error correction. A nonparametric unseen species model using Euler transformation provided a lower-bound estimate of total TCR beta diversity. Using fastp trimming at Q25 and MiXCR clonotype assembly, TCRdb reanalyzed the public sequencing data and kept in-frame beta chains. Rows are combined by CDR3 protein, so each entry shows the most common genes and DNA. The V and J calls and clone size are TCRdb's, not the authors'. The sample data list about 640,000 distinct CDR3 sequences, and roughly 31% of these were observed just once. The top ten hold about a sixth of the sample.

The sequenced sample was blood. This sequence uses TRBV18 and TRBJ2-7; matching of 5 bases hints at TRBD1 as the D gene. The TCR originated in a woman of 80 years or more in good health. Here the CDR3 is given as CASSPLPGTYEQYF. The DNA sequence follows: TGTGCCAGCTCACCTCTTCCAGGGACCTACGAGCAGTACTTC.